A single sample gave rise to the 28 T cell receptor beta chains below, sequenced in a study of PD-1 blockade in classical Hodgkin lymphoma. Using immunoSEQ multiplex PCR, the repertoire was profiled, and TCRdb retains in-frame clones only, with some absent. This table has 12,000 or so clones, roughly 85% appearing once. Exposure to brentuximab vedotin varied, and each patient had relapsed following autologous stem cell transplantation. The material was peripheral blood mononuclear cells (PBMCs), obtained at baseline. These receptors all come from a human donor with classical Hodgkin lymphoma.

This clone showed up just a few times. This CDR3 is also generated by other DNA sequences in the sample. The J gene is TRBJ1-1, the V gene TRBV10-3; 8 bases map to TRBD1. Looked up from germline, CDR1 is ENHRY and CDR2 is SYGVKD. There are 14 residues in the CDR3. Trimming took 2 bases from V and 2 from J; bases not matched to a gene: 1. The CDR3 DNA follows: TGTGCCATCAGTGAGCCAGGGGGCAACACTGAAGCTTTCTTT. Its protein is CAISEPGGNTEAFF.

The V and J genes are TRBV27 and TRBJ1-2; D possibly corresponds to TRBD1 (5 bases). The V and J ends lost 2 bases and 4 bases respectively, with 14 bases between them. Germline values: CDR1 MNHEY, CDR2 SMNVEV (reference sequence). CDR3 length: 15 residues. The CDR3 coding sequence is TGTGCCAGCAGTTTAAACGCAGGGTACTTCTATGGCTACACCTTC. It is translated as CASSLNAGYFYGYTF.

The chain uses TRBV4-1 and TRBJ1-2, with no clear D. Per germline, CDR1 MGHRA and CDR2 YSYEKL. The CDR3 is 17 residues long. V was pared by 3 bases and J by 4 bases, with 21 bases between. DNA of the CDR3: TGCGCCAGCAGCCATATGGACCGGGAACACGGACCCTATGGCTACACCTTC. It is translated as CASSHMDREHGPYGYTF.

The chain uses TRBV4-2 and TRBJ2-7; 8 positions agree with TRBD2. The length of the CDR3 is 16 residues. The germline gives CDR1 LGHNA, CDR2 YNFKEQ. J gave up 4 bases and V 1 base, and 9 bases lay outside the gene matches. The CDR3 DNA reads as TGTGCCAGCAGCCAAGCCGTAGCGGGGAGCAGTTACGAGCAGTACTTC. Amino acid sequence: CASSQAVAGSSYEQYF.

The chain joins TRBV2 to TRBJ1-4, with 7 positions matching TRBD1. The CDR3 is 14 amino acids. V lost 5 bases, J lost 7 bases, and 7 bases stayed unmatched. Germline lookup yields CDR1 SNHLY and CDR2 FYNNEI. CDR3 DNA sequence: TGTGCCAGCAGTCCGAGGACAGGAGGTGAAAAACTGTTTTTT. Its protein product is CASSPRTGGEKLFF.

CDR3 sequence (DNA): TGTGCCAGCAGGTTTGACAGCTCCTACGAGCAGTACTTC. Amino acids: CASRFDSSYEQYF. The rearrangement links TRBV28 to TRBJ2-7, with D maybe TRBD1 (5 bases). V was clipped by 6 bases and J by 0 bases, with 9 bases between them. CDR1 and CDR2 from the germline V gene are MDHEN and SYDVKM. CDR3 length: 13 amino acids.

The chain recombines TRBV9 with TRBJ2-3; 13 bases agree with TRBD2. Per the germline V gene, CDR1 is SGDLS and CDR2 is YYNGEE. The CDR3 contains 16 residues. Losses at the gene ends were 4 bases for V and 4 bases for J; bases not matched to a gene: 6. CDR3 nucleotides: TGTGCCAGCAGCCCCGGGACTAGCGGGACAGCAGATACGCAGTATTTT. Its translation is CASSPGTSGTADTQYF.

This chain joins TRBV9 and TRBJ1-2, with D possibly matching TRBD1 (5 bases). The CDR3 length is 15 residues. Germline V gene sequence: CDR1 SGDLS, CDR2 YYNGEE. Deletions cut 0 bases from V and 0 bases from J, with 9 bases between. The CDR3 loop is CASSVGGSANYGYTF. The CDR3 coding sequence is TGTGCCAGCAGCGTAGGGGGGTCGGCTAACTATGGCTACACCTTC.

This chain uses TRBV4-2 with TRBJ1-1; TRBD1 agrees at 7 bases. The CDR3 sequence is 16 residues long. The V gene end was trimmed by 0 bases and the J gene end by 0 bases; junction bases not matched to a gene: 4. CDR1 LGHNA and CDR2 YNFKEQ come from the germline V gene. As DNA, the CDR3 is TGTGCCAGCAGCCAAGATTGGGACAGCGTGAACACTGAAGCTTTCTTT. Translating it yields CASSQDWDSVNTEAFF.

The gene calls are TRBV4-2 and TRBJ1-5; D possibly corresponds to TRBD1 (6 bases). Germline CDR1 reads LGHNA; CDR2 reads YNFKEQ. CDR3 length: 18 amino acids. The V end lost 8 bases, the J end lost 0 bases, and 23 bases lay between the germline ends. The CDR3 loop is CASCILNRAASSNQPQHF. In DNA, the CDR3 is TGTGCCAGCTGTATCCTTAACAGGGCTGCATCTAGCAATCAGCCCCAGCATTTT.

The rearrangement uses TRBV23-1 and TRBJ2-2; TRBD1 aligns across 7 bases. TRBV23-1 is given ORF status, its function remaining uncertain. CDR3 size: 16 residues. The V segment lost 9 bases and the J segment 0 bases; nucleotides outside the gene matches: 10. Written as DNA, the CDR3 is TGCGCCAGTCGACAGGGTAGCAAAGCGAACACCGGGGAGCTGTTTTTT. Its translation: CASRQGSKANTGELFF.

CDR3 in DNA: TGCGCCAGCAGCTCCCCGTTATCTAGCACAGATACGCAGTATTTT. Protein sequence: CASSSPLSSTDTQYF. V gene TRBV5-1 combines with J gene TRBJ2-3; D not certain. The CDR3 is 15 residues long. The germline V and J ends were trimmed by 3 bases and 0 bases, with 11 bases remaining between them. In germline, CDR1 is SGHRS, CDR2 YFSETQ. The variable domain in full, completed from reference TRBV5-1 and TRBJ2-3, reads KAGVTQTPRYLIKTRGQQVTLSCSPISGHRSVSWYQQTPGQGLQFLFEYFSETQRNKGNFPGRFSGRQFSNSRSEMNVSTLELGDSALYLCASSSPLSSTDTQYFGPGTRLTVL.

The rearrangement uses TRBV19 and TRBJ2-1; 7 bases match TRBD1. V lost 7 bases and J lost 4; bases outside the gene matches: 13. The CDR3 is made up of 16 amino acids. Germline CDR1 and CDR2: LNHDA and SQIVND (reference sequence). CDR3 region: CASIPTGTDPYNEQFF. CDR3 bases: TGTGCCAGTATTCCAACCGGGACAGACCCATACAATGAGCAGTTCTTC.

A single count supports this clone. The V and J genes are TRBV7-2 and TRBJ2-7; maybe TRBD2 (6 bases). This CDR3 region has 17 residues. CDR1 SGHTA and CDR2 FQGNSA come from the germline V gene. V dropped 1 base and J dropped 0 bases, with 16 bases sitting between them. The CDR3 DNA reads as TGTGCCAGCAGCTTAGGACGGTGGCTAGCGACCTCCTACGAGCAGTACTTC. Translation gives CASSLGRWLATSYEQYF.

V usage is TRBV7-2 and J usage is TRBJ2-7, with 7 nucleotides matching TRBD2. V trimming: 0 bases; J trimming: 0 bases; junction bases outside the gene matches: 5. Germline CDR1 and CDR2: SGHTA and FQGNSA. The CDR3 is 16 amino acids. As DNA, the CDR3 is TGTGCCAGCAGCTTAGCTAGCGGGTACCTCTCCTACGAGCAGTACTTC. Its protein product is CASSLASGYLSYEQYF.

The CDR3 protein is CASSQYAGGNQPQHF. The CDR3 DNA sequence: TGTGCCAGCAGCCAATATGCGGGTGGAAATCAGCCCCAGCATTTT. The chain employs TRBV4-2 and TRBJ1-5; D remains ambiguous. Germline V gene data show CDR1 as LGHNA and CDR2 as YNFKEQ. The CDR3 length is 15 residues. V lost 2 bases and J 4 bases, leaving 12 bases between the germline ends.

In DNA form, the CDR3 reads TGTGCCAGCAGCGTAGTGGAGAACTCCCCGACAGATACGCAGTATTTT. It is translated as CASSVVENSPTDTQYF. V usage is TRBV9 and J usage is TRBJ2-3; no clear D. This CDR3 is 16 amino acids long. The germline CDR1 and CDR2 sequences are SGDLS and YYNGEE. The ends were cut back, 0 bases at V and 3 bases at J, with 14 bases in the middle.

The chain joins TRBV9 to TRBJ2-4; D might be TRBD2 (6 bases). V gave up 0 bases and J gave up 1 base, with 11 bases separating them. From germline, CDR1 is SGDLS and CDR2 YYNGEE. The CDR3 is 16 amino acids. The CDR3 DNA is TGTGCCAGCAGCGTAGGGGCAGGGAGGGCCAAAAACATTCAGTACTTC. It encodes CASSVGAGRAKNIQYF.

The V gene is TRBV11-3, the J gene TRBJ1-3; TRBD1 matches 9 bases. Germline assignment: CDR1 SGHNT and CDR2 YENEEA. V gave up 5 bases and J gave up 4 bases; unmatched junction bases: 6. The CDR3 is 15 residues long. The CDR3, as DNA: TGTGCCAGCAGCCCCGGACAGGGGCCCGGAAACACCATATATTTT. Amino acids: CASSPGQGPGNTIYF.

The CDR3 DNA is TGTGCCAGCAGGGTAAACAGCGGGGGGGTCTACGAGCAGTACTTC. It encodes CASRVNSGGVYEQYF. This chain links TRBV6-1 with TRBJ2-7, with TRBD2 matching 10 bases. V dropped 6 bases and J dropped 3; count of bases not matched to a gene: 8. Per germline, CDR1 MNHNS and CDR2 SASEGT. The CDR3 extends over 15 amino acids.

The chain combines TRBV7-6 with TRBJ2-1; the D gene is possibly TRBD1 (5 bases). V dropped 8 bases and J dropped 8 bases, with 19 bases sitting between them. This CDR3 is built from 14 residues. Germline-derived CDR1 and CDR2 are SGHVS and FNYEAQ. CDR3 sequence (DNA): TGTGCCAGCGCAATGAATCAGGGTGGTGATGAGCAGTTCTTC. Its protein product is CASAMNQGGDEQFF.

The chain employs TRBV27 and TRBJ1-2; 7 bases are shared with TRBD1. This CDR3 is 15 amino acids long. CDR1 MNHEY and CDR2 SMNVEV come from the germline V gene (reference sequence). V trimming: 5 bases; J trimming: 4 bases; junction bases outside the gene matches: 10. The CDR3 DNA reads TGTGCCAGCAGTGCAACAGGGGTCACCCTCTATGGCTACACCTTC. Residues: CASSATGVTLYGYTF.

The CDR3 sequence: CASAMRGQATDTQYF. CDR3 nucleotides: TGTGCCAGCGCCATGAGAGGACAGGCCACAGATACGCAGTATTTT. The chain joins TRBV27 to TRBJ2-3; 7 bases match TRBD1. Trimming removed 8 bases from V and 2 bases from J; junction bases left unmatched: 10. Per germline, CDR1 MNHEY and CDR2 SMNVEV (reference sequence). CDR3 size: 15 residues.

V gene TRBV7-2 combines with J gene TRBJ1-2, with TRBD1 matching over 9 bases. CDR3 length: 14 amino acids. V shed 5 bases and J 2 bases; nucleotides not matched to a gene: 3. Germline values: CDR1 SGHTA, CDR2 FQGNSA. The CDR3 spells CASSADRGNYGYTF. The CDR3 nucleotides are TGTGCCAGCAGCGCGGACAGGGGAAACTATGGCTACACCTTC.

The chain recombines TRBV15 with TRBJ1-1; D may be TRBD1 (6 bases). The CDR3 runs to 15 residues. The germline gives CDR1 LNHNV, CDR2 YYDKDF (reference sequence). V lost 1 base and J 1 base, leaving 10 bases between the germline ends. DNA of the CDR3: TGTGCCACCAGCAGAGCCGGGGGCTCGAACACTGAAGCTTTCTTT. This translates into CATSRAGGSNTEAFF.

The chain links TRBV7-3 to TRBJ1-6, with TRBD1 matching 10 bases. CDR1 and CDR2 (germline): SGHTA, FQGTGA. CDR3 length: 14 amino acids. Unmatched junction bases numbered 1, after V lost 2 bases and J lost 9 bases. The CDR3 bases are TGTGCCAGCAGCTTAGACAGGGGGCCTTCACCCCTCCACTTT. Amino acids: CASSLDRGPSPLHF. Combining the CDR3 with reference TRBV7-3 and TRBJ1-6 gives the whole variable domain GAGVSQTPSNKVTEKGKYVELRCDPISGHTALYWYRQSLGQGPEFLIYFQGTGAADDSGLPNDRFFAVRPEGSVSTLKIQRTERGDSAVYLCASSLDRGPSPLHFGNGTRLTVT.

This chain uses TRBV13 with TRBJ2-1, with a possible D match to TRBD2 (6 bases). Germline CDR1 PRHDT, CDR2 FYEKMQ (reference sequence). Trimming removed 5 bases from V and 0 bases from J, with 14 bases in between. CDR3 size: 16 residues. The CDR3: CASSPQGGGSYNEQFF. The CDR3 nucleotides read TGTGCCAGCAGCCCTCAGGGAGGCGGCTCCTACAATGAGCAGTTCTTC.

The chain employs TRBV11-3 and TRBJ2-7; TRBD2 matches at 10 bases. Losses at the gene ends were 4 bases for V and 0 bases for J; bases not matched to a gene: 9. Germline CDR1 SGHNT, CDR2 YENEEA. This CDR3 has 17 residues. The CDR3 here is CASSSRALAGSSYEQYF. The DNA for the CDR3 is TGTGCCAGCAGCTCTCGGGCACTAGCGGGGAGCTCCTACGAGCAGTACTTC.